The 21 T cell receptor beta chains reported below all come from one sample, sequenced in a study of cytomegalovirus exposure and HLA in healthy donors. Primers included in the PCR were 60 Vbeta and 13 Jbeta primers. The method was immunoSEQ multiplex PCR; TCRdb's version includes in-frame clones alone and lacks a portion of them. This sample carries over 150,000 clones, roughly 70% of them seen once, and the ten largest clones take around 2.3%. The sequencing sample was made of PBMCs. These receptors all stem from a man in his thirties or forties in good health and CMV-seronegative.

On this clone: The junction shows a germline mismatch at one end, possibly a read error. The CDR3 spells CASSLAGVNEQFF. The CDR3 bases are TGTGCTAGCAGCTTAGCAGGGGTTAATGAGCAGTTCTTC. The chain combines TRBV7-7 with TRBJ2-1, with D perhaps matching TRBD1 (6 bases). Germline V gene lookup returns CDR1 SSHAT and CDR2 FNYEAQ (reference sequence). CDR3 length: 13 residues.

This sequence joins TRBV4-2 and TRBJ1-2; the D gene is possibly TRBD1 (6 bases). V shed 2 bases and J shed 4 bases, with 11 bases lying between them. This CDR3 spans 14 amino acids. The germline gives CDR1 LGHNA, CDR2 YNFKEQ. CDR3 protein: CASSQYTGTYGYTF. DNA for the CDR3: TGTGCCAGCAGCCAATATACAGGGACCTATGGCTACACCTTC.

V usage is TRBV28 and J usage is TRBJ2-7, with 9 positions matching TRBD1. The CDR3 extends over 16 amino acids. Trimming cost V 5 bases and J 2 bases; bases outside gene matches: 10. The germline V gene encodes CDR1 MDHEN and CDR2 SYDVKM. This chain's CDR3 is CASSPTGQGLPYEQYF. As DNA, the CDR3 is TGTGCCAGCAGTCCAACGGGACAGGGATTACCCTACGAGCAGTACTTC.

The V gene is TRBV25-1, the J gene TRBJ1-1, with D possibly TRBD1 on 5 matching bases. The germline gives CDR1 MGHDK, CDR2 SYGVNS. The ends were cut back, 1 base at V and 9 bases at J, with 9 bases in the middle. CDR3 length equals 12 residues. CDR3 region: CASSEFGGKAFF. In nucleotides, the CDR3 is TGTGCCAGCAGTGAATTCGGGGGGAAAGCTTTCTTT. The full variable domain, its missing parts supplied by reference TRBV25-1 and TRBJ1-1, is EADIYQTPRYLVIGTGKKITLECSQTMGHDKMYWYQQDPGMELHLIHYSYGVNSTEKGDLSSESTVSRIRTEHFPLTLESARPSHTSQYLCASSEFGGKAFFGQGTRLTVV.

The rearrangement uses TRBV4-3 and TRBJ2-3, with D perhaps TRBD2 (5 bases). The CDR3 has 16 residues. Germline V CDR1 and CDR2: LGHNA, YSLEER. Trimming removed 0 bases at V and 5 bases at J, with 15 bases between. The CDR3 DNA is TGCGCCAGCAGCCAAGATCGAGGAGGTCGGCTAGATACGCAGTATTTT. Protein product: CASSQDRGGRLDTQYF.

The chain employs TRBV27 and TRBJ1-2, with TRBD1 matching 10 bases. This CDR3 has 14 amino acids. Germline V CDR1 and CDR2: MNHEY, SMNVEV (reference sequence). Losses at the gene ends were 6 bases for V and 8 bases for J; bases not matched to a gene: 9. In DNA, the CDR3 is TGTGCCAGCAGCCCGGGACAGGGGTTTGGAGGCTACACCTTC. This codes for CASSPGQGFGGYTF.

V and J are TRBV28 and TRBJ2-7; 9 nucleotides line up with TRBD2. The ends lost 2 bases at V and 5 bases at J; junction bases unmatched: 13. The CDR3 runs to 17 residues. Germline assignment: CDR1 MDHEN and CDR2 SYDVKM. The CDR3 loop reads CASSLGVTISGGDEQYF. CDR3 coding DNA: TGTGCCAGCAGTTTAGGAGTGACGATTAGCGGGGGCGACGAGCAGTACTTC.

The gene calls are TRBV7-2 and TRBJ1-6; the D gene is possibly TRBD1 (5 bases). Trimming left V 5 bases short and J 9 bases short, with 14 bases between. The CDR3 spans 14 residues. CDR1 is SGHTA, CDR2 FQGNSA, per germline. CDR3 in amino acids: CASSPGGGSSPLHF. CDR3 nucleotide sequence: TGTGCCAGCAGCCCCGGGGGGGGAAGTTCACCCCTCCACTTT.

The V gene is TRBV19, the J gene TRBJ2-7; 8 bases are shared with TRBD1. CDR3 length: 14 amino acids. V lost 6 bases and J lost 3; bases outside the gene matches: 7. Germline loops: CDR1 LNHDA, CDR2 SQIVND (reference sequence). The CDR3 here is CASSSRDRLYEQYF. CDR3 sequence (DNA): TGTGCCAGTAGCTCCCGGGACAGGCTCTACGAGCAGTACTTC.

The chain couples TRBV5-6 to TRBJ1-2; the D gene is possibly TRBD1 (6 bases). V lost 0 bases to trimming and J lost 6 bases, with 15 bases between them. The CDR3 covers 15 residues. CDR1 is SGHDT and CDR2 is YYEEEE in the germline V gene. The chain's CDR3 is CASSLGGGDWDGYTF. In DNA, the CDR3 is TGTGCCAGCAGCTTGGGAGGGGGAGATTGGGATGGCTACACCTTC.

The genes are TRBV30 and TRBJ2-7, with 13 bases fitting TRBD2. The CDR3 extends over 18 amino acids. With 1 base clipped from V and 6 bases from J, the junction kept 15 bases outside the gene matches. Germline-derived CDR1 and CDR2 are GTSNPN and SVGIG (reference sequence). CDR3 residues: CAWSARTSGRRPIAEQYF. CDR3 nucleotides: TGTGCCTGGAGTGCCAGGACTAGCGGGAGACGTCCCATCGCCGAGCAGTACTTC.

This chain connects TRBV5-5 to TRBJ2-5; D is unclear. The CDR3 consists of 14 residues. Germline V gene lookup returns CDR1 SGHKS and CDR2 YYEKEE (reference sequence). V lost 0 bases to trimming and J lost 0 bases, with 6 bases between them. The CDR3 sequence is CASSLDLNQETQYF. As DNA, the CDR3 is TGTGCCAGCAGCTTGGATCTTAACCAAGAGACCCAGTACTTC.

The V gene is TRBV21-1, the J gene TRBJ1-4. TRBV21-1 is deemed a pseudogene. CDR3 length equals 12 residues. This CDR3 is CASSRSGEKLFF. The CDR3, as DNA: TGTGCCAGCAGCAGAAGCGGTGAAAAACTGTTTTTT.

This clone turned up a few times. The gene calls are TRBV5-1 and TRBJ2-2, with 8 bases that match TRBD1. V lost 4 bases to trimming and J lost 7 bases; unmatched junction nucleotides: 6. The CDR3 is made up of 14 amino acids. Germline lookup yields CDR1 SGHRS and CDR2 YFSETQ. The DNA for the CDR3 is TGCGCCAGCAGCAAAGGACAGGGCGGCGGGGAGCTGTTTTTT. Its translation is CASSKGQGGGELFF.

Only a few counts were recorded for this clone. J is TRBJ2-3 and V is TRBV29-1, with unresolved D. CDR3 size: 13 residues. Per germline, CDR1 SQVTM and CDR2 ANQGSEA. The ends were cut back, 4 bases at V and 0 bases at J, with 8 bases in the middle. The CDR3 region is CSVAVTSTDTQYF. The DNA for the CDR3 is TGCAGCGTTGCTGTTACTAGCACAGATACGCAGTATTTT.

The rearrangement uses TRBV15 and TRBJ2-5; D is ambiguous. Trimming removed 1 base at V and 1 base at J, with 10 bases between. Germline assignment: CDR1 LNHNV and CDR2 YYDKDF (reference sequence). The length of the CDR3 is 15 residues. CDR3 residues: CATSRALTSQETQYF. CDR3 sequence (DNA): TGTGCCACCAGCAGAGCCCTGACATCCCAAGAGACCCAGTACTTC.

V gene TRBV9 combines with J gene TRBJ1-1, with D perhaps TRBD1 (6 bases). The germline CDR1 and CDR2 sequences are SGDLS and YYNGEE. The CDR3 consists of 15 residues. Trimming removed 4 bases at V and 3 bases at J, with 16 bases between. Here the CDR3 reads CASSILTGSDTEAFF. The CDR3, as DNA: TGTGCCAGCAGCATACTTACAGGGTCCGACACTGAAGCTTTCTTT.

V and J are TRBV10-3 and TRBJ2-5, with a weak D call TRBD1 (6 bases). This CDR3 is built from 12 residues. Germline values: CDR1 ENHRY, CDR2 SYGVKD. Trimming stripped 3 bases from V and 4 bases from J, with 6 bases between. The CDR3 sequence: CAISDRGETQYF. CDR3 nucleotide sequence: TGTGCCATCAGTGACAGGGGAGAGACCCAGTACTTC.

Only one count was recorded for this clone. V is TRBV6-6 and J is TRBJ2-2, with 10 bases fitting TRBD1. This CDR3 comprises 15 residues. V lost 6 bases to trimming and J lost 7 bases; unmatched junction nucleotides: 8. Per germline, CDR1 MNHNY and CDR2 SVGAGI (reference sequence). The CDR3 here is CASSTRGQGIGELFF. The CDR3 coding sequence is TGTGCCAGCAGCACGAGGGGACAGGGGATCGGGGAGCTGTTTTTT.

This clone was seen more than once but under ten times. The gene calls are TRBV28 and TRBJ2-7; 8 positions agree with TRBD2. This CDR3 spans 15 amino acids. Germline V gives CDR1 MDHEN, CDR2 SYDVKM. The V and J ends lost 4 bases and 3 bases, in that order; junction bases with no gene match: 8. The DNA for the CDR3 is TGTGCCAGCAGTTCCCCTACCGGGGGGGGCTACGAGCAGTACTTC. Its protein is CASSSPTGGGYEQYF. Full variable domain (outside the CDR3, taken from reference TRBV28 and TRBJ2-7): DVKVTQSSRYLVKRTGEKVFLECVQDMDHENMFWYRQDPGLGLRLIYFSYDVKMKEKGDIPEGYSVSREKKERFSLILESASTNQTSMYLCASSSPTGGGYEQYFGPGTRLTVT.

This clone was observed a single time. The chain carries TRBV2 and TRBJ2-5, with D perhaps TRBD2 (6 bases). The V end was cut by 6 bases, the J end by 4 bases, with 12 bases between. Germline-derived CDR1 and CDR2 are SNHLY and FYNNEI. The CDR3 sequence is 13 residues long. The CDR3 bases are TGTGCCAGCAGCCCCCGGGGGATAGAGACCCAGTACTTC. Its protein product is CASSPRGIETQYF.